The 8 T cell receptor beta chains below were found in one sample sequenced in a study of shared clonotypes between healthy human individuals (TCRdb year 2020). Libraries were constructed by the immunoSEQ multiplex PCR assay. The clones in this table, taken by TCRdb from immuneACCESS, are in-frame only. Not every clone is retained; where verified, under half of the shortfall comes from an unresolved V gene, and the cause of the rest is unknown. This sample holds about 1.5 million clones; 98% were observed only once. Roughly 0.42% of the sample rests with the top ten. Sequenced material: naive CD4+ T cells sorted from blood. Sample cell subset or site, as interpreted from the label and publication: CD45RA+ positively selected. The receptors were sampled from a man aged 25-40 years in good health.

The genes are TRBV2 and TRBJ2-3; D gene unclear. The CDR3 has 12 residues. Germline-derived CDR1 and CDR2 are SNHLY and FYNNEI. Trimming pared 9 bases from V and 0 bases from J, leaving 7 bases between. This chain's CDR3 is CARTSSTDTQYF. CDR3 in DNA: TGTGCCAGGACTTCTAGCACAGATACGCAGTATTTT.

The rearrangement links TRBV19 to TRBJ2-2, with D tentatively TRBD2 (7 bases). The CDR3 is made up of 15 amino acids. In germline, CDR1 is LNHDA, CDR2 SQIVND (reference sequence). The V and J ends lost 3 bases and 3 bases respectively, with 11 bases between them. The CDR3 loop is CASSIGGLHTGELFF. In DNA, the CDR3 is TGTGCCAGTAGTATCGGGGGGCTACACACCGGGGAGCTGTTTTTT.

The chain employs TRBV5-4 and TRBJ2-7; D is unresolved. Germline V gene data show CDR1 as SGHNT and CDR2 as YYREEE (reference sequence). This CDR3 comprises 13 residues. V was clipped by 3 bases and J by 6 bases, with 13 bases between them. The CDR3 DNA follows: TGTGCCAGCAGCTACGTAGGGCGTAGCGAGCAGTACTTC. Translating it yields CASSYVGRSEQYF.

V gene TRBV7-8 combines with J gene TRBJ1-2; D is possibly TRBD1 (6 bases). Trimming stripped 1 base from V and 7 bases from J, with 25 bases between. Germline V gives CDR1 SGHVS, CDR2 FQNEAQ. This CDR3 region has 18 residues. CDR3 coding DNA: TGTGCCAGCAGCTTAGAGGTCAATATCAGGGGCCCATTCTCTGGCTACACCTTC. This codes for CASSLEVNIRGPFSGYTF.

J is TRBJ2-1 and V is TRBV7-2; no definite D call. V dropped 5 bases and J dropped 8 bases, with 7 bases sitting between them. The germline V gene encodes CDR1 SGHTA and CDR2 FQGNSA. This CDR3 contains 11 residues. The CDR3 protein is CASSPGHEQFF. The CDR3, as DNA: TGTGCCAGCAGCCCCGGACATGAGCAGTTCTTC. Combining the CDR3 with reference TRBV7-2 and TRBJ2-1 gives the whole variable domain GAGVSQSPSNKVTEKGKDVELRCDPISGHTALYWYRQSLGQGLEFLIYFQGNSAPDKSGLPSDRFSAERTGGSVSTLTIQRTQQEDSAVYLCASSPGHEQFFGPGTRLTVL.

V usage is TRBV5-6 and J usage is TRBJ2-7, with 11 bases identical to TRBD1. V lost 4 bases and J lost 3; bases outside the gene matches: 6. The CDR3 runs to 15 residues. CDR1 and CDR2 (germline): SGHDT, YYEEEE. CDR3 nucleotide sequence: TGTGCCAGCAGCCGGGCCGGGACAGGGGGCTACGAGCAGTACTTC. Its translation is CASSRAGTGGYEQYF.

For the CDR3, the DNA is TGTGCCAGTAGTACCGGGACAGGCCCTCAAGAGACCCAGTACTTC. Translated: CASSTGTGPQETQYF. V usage is TRBV19 and J usage is TRBJ2-5; 8 bases line up with TRBD1. This CDR3 has 15 residues. V was pared by 4 bases and J by 2 bases, with 6 bases of the junction left unmatched. CDR1 and CDR2 (germline): LNHDA, SQIVND (reference sequence).

The chain combines TRBV2 with TRBJ2-7; D possibly corresponds to TRBD1 (5 bases). The germline CDR1 and CDR2 sequences are SNHLY and FYNNEI. The V and J ends lost 4 bases and 2 bases respectively, with 9 bases between them. This CDR3 is built from 13 residues. CDR3 DNA sequence: TGTGCCAGCAGTGCCACAGGAGCCTACGAGCAGTACTTC. This sequence encodes CASSATGAYEQYF.